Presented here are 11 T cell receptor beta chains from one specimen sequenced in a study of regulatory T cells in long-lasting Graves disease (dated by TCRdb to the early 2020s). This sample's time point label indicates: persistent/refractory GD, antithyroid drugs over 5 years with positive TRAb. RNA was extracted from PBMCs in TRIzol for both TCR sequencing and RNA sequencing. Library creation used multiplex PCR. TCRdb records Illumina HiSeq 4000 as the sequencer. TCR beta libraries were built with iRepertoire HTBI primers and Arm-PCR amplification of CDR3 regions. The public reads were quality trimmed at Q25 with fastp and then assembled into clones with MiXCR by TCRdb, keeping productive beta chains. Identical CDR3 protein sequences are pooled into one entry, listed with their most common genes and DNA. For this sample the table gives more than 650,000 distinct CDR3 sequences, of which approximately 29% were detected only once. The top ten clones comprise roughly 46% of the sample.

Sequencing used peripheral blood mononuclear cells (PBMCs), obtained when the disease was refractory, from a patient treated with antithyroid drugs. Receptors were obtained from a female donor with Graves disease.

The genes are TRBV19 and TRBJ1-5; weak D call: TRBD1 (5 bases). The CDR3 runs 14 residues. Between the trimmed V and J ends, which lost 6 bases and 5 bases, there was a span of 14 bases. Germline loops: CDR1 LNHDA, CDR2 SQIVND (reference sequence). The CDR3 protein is CASSQRGSHQPQHF. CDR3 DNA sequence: TGTGCCAGTAGCCAACGGGGGAGCCATCAGCCCCAGCATTTT.

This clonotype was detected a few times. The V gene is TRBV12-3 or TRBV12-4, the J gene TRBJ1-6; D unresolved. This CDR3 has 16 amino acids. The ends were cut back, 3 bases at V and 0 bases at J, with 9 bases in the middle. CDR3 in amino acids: CASSLADHSYNSPLHF. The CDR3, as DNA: TGTGCCAGCAGTTTGGCGGACCACTCCTATAATTCACCCCTCCACTTT.

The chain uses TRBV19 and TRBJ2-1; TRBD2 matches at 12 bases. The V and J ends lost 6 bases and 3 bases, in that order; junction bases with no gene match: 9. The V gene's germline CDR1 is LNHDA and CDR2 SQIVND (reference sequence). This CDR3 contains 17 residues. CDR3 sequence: CASRRTPSGRDYNEQFF. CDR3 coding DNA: TGTGCCAGTAGGCGAACCCCTAGCGGGAGGGACTACAATGAGCAGTTCTTC.

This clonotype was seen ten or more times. The CDR3 nucleotides read TGTGCCAGCAGTTTATGGGTGACTGAAGCTTTCTTT. Translation gives CASSLWVTEAFF. The V call is TRBV12-3 or TRBV12-4, the J call TRBJ1-1, with D hard to call. The V and J ends lost 2 bases and 5 bases respectively, with 6 bases between them. This CDR3 spans 12 amino acids.

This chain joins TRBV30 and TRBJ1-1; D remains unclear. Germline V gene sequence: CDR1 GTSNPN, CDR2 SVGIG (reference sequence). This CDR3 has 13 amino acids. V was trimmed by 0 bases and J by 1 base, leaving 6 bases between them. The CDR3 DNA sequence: TGTGCCTGGAGTGTAGGGTCGAACACTGAAGCTTTCTTT. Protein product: CAWSVGSNTEAFF.

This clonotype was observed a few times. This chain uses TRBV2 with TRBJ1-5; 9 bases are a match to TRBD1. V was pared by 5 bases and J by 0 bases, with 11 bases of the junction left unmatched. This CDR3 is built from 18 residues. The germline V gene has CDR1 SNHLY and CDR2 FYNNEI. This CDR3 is CASSSTGGRPYSNQPQHF. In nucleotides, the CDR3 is TGTGCCAGCAGTTCTACAGGGGGCCGACCGTATAGCAATCAGCCCCAGCATTTT.

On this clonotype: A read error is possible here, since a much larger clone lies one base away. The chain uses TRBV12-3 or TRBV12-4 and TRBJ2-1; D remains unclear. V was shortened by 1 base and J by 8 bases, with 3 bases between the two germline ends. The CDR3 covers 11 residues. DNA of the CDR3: TGTGCCAGCAGTTTAGGGTATGAGCAGTTCTTC. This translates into CASSLGYEQFF.

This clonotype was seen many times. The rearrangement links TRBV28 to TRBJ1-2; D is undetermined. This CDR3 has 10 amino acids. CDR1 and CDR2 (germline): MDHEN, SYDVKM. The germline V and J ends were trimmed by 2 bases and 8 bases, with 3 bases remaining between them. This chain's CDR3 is CASSLNGYTF. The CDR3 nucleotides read TGTGCCAGCAGTTTAAACGGCTACACCTTC.

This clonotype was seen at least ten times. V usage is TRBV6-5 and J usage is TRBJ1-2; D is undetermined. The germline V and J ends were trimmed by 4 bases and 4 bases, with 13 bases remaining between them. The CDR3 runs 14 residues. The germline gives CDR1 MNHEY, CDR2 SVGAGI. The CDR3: CASSSYRKTYGYTF. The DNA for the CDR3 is TGTGCCAGCAGTTCATACCGGAAAACCTATGGCTACACCTTC.

The CDR3 DNA is TGCAGCGTTGGCAAGGGCTCAGATGAAAAACTGTTTTTT. Translating gives CSVGKGSDEKLFF. The J gene is TRBJ1-4, the V gene TRBV29-1; D call uncertain. The CDR3 extends over 13 amino acids. Germline CDR1 reads SQVTM; CDR2 reads ANQGSEA. V was cut by 4 bases and J by 6 bases, with 12 bases left in between.

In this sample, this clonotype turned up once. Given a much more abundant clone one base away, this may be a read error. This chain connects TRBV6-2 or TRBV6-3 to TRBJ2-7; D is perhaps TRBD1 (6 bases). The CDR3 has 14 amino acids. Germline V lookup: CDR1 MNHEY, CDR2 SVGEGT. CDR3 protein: CASSYARGSYERYF. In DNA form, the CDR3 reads TGTGCCAGCAGTTACGCCAGGGGATCCTACGAGCGGTACTTC.